This is a list of T cell receptor beta chains from one sample in a study of patients and donors after allogeneic stem cell transplantation. TCRdb used MiXCR to reprocess the RT-PCR reads, holding one entry per CDR3 protein. Counted here are roughly 960,000 distinct CDR3 sequences, roughly 18% occurring once; the ten biggest clones make up 5% to 6.5%. The sequencing input was blood, either unsorted or a sorted T cell fraction (not recorded which). The receptors were sampled from a human donor who was either an allogeneic HSCT recipient or a stem cell or donor lymphocyte infusion donor (not recorded which). It is not recorded whose cells these are; they may come from a transplant donor. The CDR3 runs from the conserved cysteine through the conserved F or W. The D gene is left open where the match is weak. Size is stated for part of the rows, as once, few or many counts, or as a class when the clone is expanded.

clone size	V gene	D gene	J gene	CDR3 protein	CDR3 DNA
NA	TRBV12-3/TRBV12-4	TRBD2	TRBJ2-7	CASTFARGLAYEQYF	TGTGCCAGCACCTTTGCGCGGGGACTAGCGTATGAACAGTACTTC
few	TRBV18	NA	TRBJ1-3	CASSLGRQTGNTIYF	TGTGCCAGCTCACTCGGGCGGCAAACTGGAAACACCATATATTTT
NA	TRBV6-5	NA	TRBJ1-2	CASSYSQGEPVDYGYTF	TGTGCCAGCAGTTACTCACAGGGAGAACCAGTAGATTATGGCTACACCTTC
few	TRBV24-1	TRBD1	TRBJ2-1	CATSDRTGDNSYNEQFF	TGTGCCACCAGTGATCGGACAGGAGACAACTCCTACAATGAGCAGTTCTTC
NA	TRBV6-2/TRBV6-3	NA	TRBJ1-2	CASRKEAGDGYTF	TGTGCCAGCAGAAAGGAAGCAGGGGATGGCTACACCTTC
NA	TRBV24-1	TRBD2	TRBJ2-3	CAIAGATSTDTQYF	TGTGCCATAGCGGGGGCAACTAGCACAGATACGCAGTATTTT
NA	TRBV5-1	NA	TRBJ2-4	CASSLGYLAKNIQYF	TGCGCCAGCAGCTTGGGGTATTTAGCCAAAAACATTCAGTACTTC
NA	TRBV2	TRBD1	TRBJ2-1	CASVRDRGSYNEQFF	TGTGCCAGCGTCCGGGACAGGGGGTCCTACAATGAGCAGTTCTTC
NA	TRBV6-2/TRBV6-3	TRBD2	TRBJ2-7	CASSYVGLGRYEQYF	TGTGCCAGCAGTTACGTGGGACTAGGGCGATACGAGCAGTACTTC
NA	TRBV6-2/TRBV6-3	TRBD1	TRBJ1-2	CASSYASGGYGYTF	TGTGCCAGCAGTTACGCTTCAGGGGGCTATGGCTACACCTTC
NA	TRBV5-1	TRBD1	TRBJ1-3	CASSGQGAAGNTIYF	TGCGCCAGCAGCGGACAGGGGGCAGCTGGAAACACCATATATTTT
NA	TRBV20-1	TRBD1	TRBJ2-5	CSAGTGAQETQYF	TGCAGTGCCGGGACAGGGGCCCAAGAGACCCAGTACTTC
few	TRBV30	TRBD1	TRBJ1-2	CACFMSGQGSYGYTF	TGTGCCTGCTTTATGTCGGGACAGGGAAGCTATGGCTACACCTTC
NA	TRBV29-1	NA	TRBJ1-1	CSVVGQTMNTEAFF	TGCAGCGTTGTAGGACAGACTATGAACACTGAAGCTTTCTTT
many	TRBV6-5	TRBD1	TRBJ2-1	CASSPTGGEQFF	TGTGCCAGCAGCCCGACAGGGGGTGAGCAGTTCTTC
NA	TRBV24-1	NA	TRBJ2-2	CATSDRGTARTGELFF	TGTGCCACCAGTGACCGCGGGACGGCGAGGACCGGGGAGCTGTTTTTT
few	TRBV7-8	TRBD1	TRBJ2-7	CASSYRRDSSYEQYF	TGTGCCAGCAGCTACCGCCGGGACAGCTCCTACGAGCAGTACTTC
few	TRBV5-1	TRBD1	TRBJ2-7	CASSLRRDRDYEQYF	TGCGCCAGCAGCTTGCGTCGGGACAGGGACTACGAGCAGTACTTC
few	TRBV20-1	NA	TRBJ2-1	CSARDSSDGGGLYNEQFF	TGCAGTGCTAGGGACAGCTCGGATGGCGGGGGACTCTACAATGAGCAGTTCTTC
NA	TRBV2	TRBD1	TRBJ2-5	CASSGDRVGETQYF	TGTGCCAGCAGTGGAGACAGGGTAGGAGAGACCCAGTACTTC
NA	TRBV25-1	NA	TRBJ2-3	CASSGRISGSTDTQYF	TGTGCCAGCAGTGGGCGGATTTCAGGCAGCACAGATACGCAGTATTTT
NA	TRBV4-3	NA	TRBJ1-1	CASSQEREANTEAFF	TGCGCCAGCAGCCAAGAGAGGGAAGCGAACACTGAAGCTTTCTTT
once	TRBV7-3	NA	TRBJ1-1	CASSTDGKNTEAFF	TGTGCCAGCAGCACCGACGGGAAGAACACTGAAGCTTTCTTT
NA	TRBV24-1	NA	TRBJ2-1	CATSEPGREQFF	TGTGCCACCAGTGAACCCGGGAGAGAGCAGTTCTTC
NA	TRBV28	TRBD1	TRBJ1-1	CASSRTGGRGTEAFF	TGCGCCAGCAGCCGGACAGGGGGCAGGGGCACTGAAGCTTTCTTT
once	TRBV11-3	NA	TRBJ2-2	CASSLEGPLTGELFF	TGTGCCAGCAGCTTAGAGGGTCCCCTGACCGGGGAGCTGTTTTTT
few	TRBV20-1	NA	TRBJ2-2	CSARVNTGELFF	TGCAGTGCTAGAGTTAACACCGGGGAGCTGTTTTTT
NA	TRBV3-1	NA	TRBJ1-1	CASSQGVKAFF	TGTGCCAGCAGCCAAGGGGTGAAAGCTTTCTTT
NA	TRBV13	TRBD2	TRBJ2-1	CASSLAGLAGDGSVF	TGTGCCAGCAGCTTAGCGGGACTAGCGGGAGACGGGTCGGTCTTC
many	TRBV12-3/TRBV12-4	NA	TRBJ1-1	CAGGRNLREAFF	TGTGCCGGCGGACGGAACCTACGGGAAGCTTTCTTT
few	TRBV7-6	NA	TRBJ2-6	CASSLERELTF	TGTGCCAGCAGCTTAGAGCGTGAGCTGACTTTC
NA	TRBV20-1	NA	TRBJ2-4	CSARAPRSAKNIQYF	TGCAGTGCTAGAGCCCCCAGGTCAGCCAAAAACATTCAGTACTTC
NA	TRBV3-1	NA	TRBJ1-2	CASRNTTGTAYGYTF	TGTGCCAGCAGGAACACCACCGGGACGGCCTATGGCTACACCTTC
NA	TRBV4-2	NA	TRBJ2-7	CASSPRHGGQTYEQYF	TGTGCCAGCAGCCCCCGGCACGGGGGCCAGACCTACGAGCAGTACTTC
NA	TRBV7-7	NA	TRBJ2-1	CASSLAASTRNEQFF	TGTGCCAGCAGCTTAGCGGCTAGCACGAGGAATGAGCAGTTCTTC
NA	TRBV6-5	TRBD1	TRBJ2-1	CASSSLGQGLNEQFF	TGTGCCAGCAGTTCTTTGGGACAGGGTCTCAATGAGCAGTTCTTC
once	TRBV30	NA	TRBJ1-6	CAWRRPDAPLHF	TGTGCCTGGAGAAGACCGGATGCACCCCTCCACTTT
many	TRBV4-3	NA	TRBJ2-3	CASSWGVADTQYF	TGCGCCAGCTCCTGGGGGGTAGCAGATACGCAGTATTTT
few	TRBV21-1	NA	TRBJ1-4	CASSPKGTTNEKLFF	TGTGCCAGCAGCCCAAAGGGAACAACTAATGAAAAACTGTTTTTT
NA	TRBV15	NA	TRBJ1-5	CATSREGYQPQHF	TGTGCCACCAGCAGAGAAGGGTATCAGCCCCAGCATTTT
few	TRBV7-9	TRBD1	TRBJ1-5	CASSGRDRVGQPQHF	TGTGCCAGCAGTGGCCGGGACAGGGTGGGTCAGCCCCAGCATTTT
NA	TRBV5-4	NA	TRBJ1-6	CASSVRLGTSTNSPLHF	TGTGCCAGCAGCGTACGGCTAGGGACCTCCACCAATTCACCCCTCCACTTT
many	TRBV12-3/TRBV12-4	NA	TRBJ2-5	CASSGNPGTQETQYF	TGTGCCAGCAGTGGGAATCCCGGGACGCAAGAGACCCAGTACTTC
few	TRBV4-1	TRBD2	TRBJ2-7	CASSQEQRGSYEQYF	TGCGCCAGCAGCCAAGAGCAGCGGGGATCCTACGAGCAGTACTTC
few	TRBV9	TRBD1	TRBJ1-1	CASSTDREGNRNTEAFF	TGTGCCAGCAGCACTGACAGGGAGGGCAACAGGAACACTGAAGCTTTCTTT
once	TRBV5-1	NA	TRBJ1-1	CASGDGSFAEAFF	TGCGCCAGCGGAGACGGGTCTTTCGCTGAAGCTTTCTTT
NA	TRBV14	NA	TRBJ2-7	CASSPRTGYHVYEQYF	TGTGCCAGCAGCCCACGTACAGGGTACCACGTCTACGAGCAGTACTTC
few	TRBV20-1	NA	TRBJ2-5	CSARDFRTPGRETQYF	TGCAGTGCTAGAGATTTTAGGACTCCCGGACGAGAGACCCAGTACTTC
NA	TRBV10-3	NA	TRBJ1-3	CAVVVSGRSGNTIYF	TGTGCCGTTGTGGTTTCAGGAAGGTCGGGAAACACCATATATTTT
NA	TRBV11-1	NA	TRBJ1-1	CASSLYKGGIRTMNTEAFF	TGTGCCAGCAGCCTTTATAAGGGGGGAATACGCACAATGAACACTGAAGCTTTCTTT
few	TRBV12-3/TRBV12-4	NA	TRBJ1-1	CASRGRGDATEAFF	TGTGCCAGCAGGGGACGGGGGGATGCCACTGAAGCTTTCTTT